This TCR beta chain was identified in a study of radiotherapy plus CTLA-4 blockade in lung cancer. Across the whole study: Disease control reached over 30%, with objective responses in roughly 19%. General observations from the study: How blood T cell clones changed early, along with interferon-beta, reportedly forecast response best. Peripheral blood showed expansion of tumor-derived TCR clones after radiotherapy and ipilimumab.

Receiving focal radiation plus CTLA-4 blockade with ipilimumab were patients who had chemo-refractory metastatic non-small-cell lung cancer. Assay: immunoSEQ multiplex PCR; the TCRdb copy retains only in-frame clones and omits some. Of about 87,000 clones listed, around nine tenths are singletons. As for this clone: The antigen remains undetermined.

The CDR3 sequence is 15 residues long. The junction had 5 bases not matched to a gene; V was cut back by 7 bases and J by 2 bases. Germline assignment: CDR1 SNHLY and CDR2 FYNNEI. The clonotype was recovered from a human donor with non-small cell lung cancer that progressed on radiotherapy plus ipilimumab. This sequence joins TRBV2 and TRBJ2-1, with TRBD2 identical over 10 bases. This specimen consisted of peripheral blood, obtained from a patient treated with radiotherapy plus ipilimumab. The CDR3 sequence is CASKRSGGAYNEQFF. The CDR3 DNA is TGTGCCAGCAAGCGAAGCGGGGGGGCCTACAATGAGCAGTTCTTC.